This record concerns one T cell receptor (beta chain) sequence. Libraries were prepared by immunoSEQ multiplex PCR; TCRdb keeps only in-frame clonotypes and omits some of them. This sample has 60,000 to 80,000 clones, with 92% found just once. Trimming took 5 bases from V and 2 from J, leaving 6 bases between them. There are 12 residues in the CDR3. Germline values: CDR1 SGHVS, CDR2 FQNEAQ. This record belongs to a study of technical replicates of blood from a few donors. The rearrangement joins TRBV7-8 to TRBJ2-5; no reliable D call. The sample consisted of T cells isolated from PBMCs. This receptor was taken from a human donor in good health. The CDR3: CASSAIQETQYF. The CDR3 region has the DNA TGTGCCAGCAGCGCGATTCAAGAGACCCAGTACTTC.